This entry features one T cell receptor (beta chain) sequence. Antigen specificity is unknown. Total RNA, at least 5.5 micrograms per sample, was extracted from PBMCs. This specimen comes from a study of blood T cells in healthy people across ages. Study-wide findings and caveats: Donor CMV status, an unknown factor, possibly confounded changes in expanded clonotypes. Roughly linear declines in TCR beta diversity per million T cells occurred with age.

It was with a sample-barcoded 5' primer and a J-beta primer mix that a second PCR of about 6 to 12 cycles was run. All cDNA molecules were each tagged by a template-switch adaptor with 12 random nucleotides. TCRdb re-analysed the 5' RACE reads in MiXCR, keeping a single row per CDR3 protein. Of about a million distinct CDR3 sequences listed, about 48% are singletons. V shed 5 bases, J shed 1 base, and the junction held 10 bases outside the gene matches. The CDR3 is 15 amino acids. The germline CDR1 and CDR2 sequences are DFQATT and SNEGSKA (reference sequence). J is TRBJ1-1 and V is TRBV20-1, with TRBD1 identical over 7 bases. Material: blood. This receptor was taken from a man aged 30-40 years in good health. The chain's CDR3 is CSALRPGGRNTEAFF. In DNA form, the CDR3 reads TGCAGTGCTCTCAGACCAGGGGGAAGGAACACTGAAGCTTTCTTT.